Following are 6 T cell receptor beta chains from one sample sequenced in a study of blood T cell repertoires in COVID-19. Clones were sequenced by immunoSEQ multiplex PCR, and TCRdb holds only the in-frame ones, with some missing. Among some 170,000 clones listed, 85% to 90% were seen once. Material for sequencing was peripheral blood. Receptors originate from a woman aged 60-75 years with acute or convalescent COVID-19.

The chain is built from TRBV5-6 and TRBJ2-7; TRBD2 aligns across 7 bases. Germline V gene lookup returns CDR1 SGHDT and CDR2 YYEEEE. This CDR3 region has 13 residues. Germline trimming cut 3 bases from V and 3 bases from J; bases unmatched to any gene: 3. CDR3 nucleotides: TGTGCCAGCAGCTGGGGGGGAAACTACGAGCAGTACGTC. The encoded protein is CASSWGGNYEQYV.

The CDR3 DNA follows: TGTGCCACCCTGGGACAGTCCTACAATGAGCAGTTCTTC. This sequence encodes CATLGQSYNEQFF. The chain combines TRBV19 with TRBJ2-1; 7 nucleotides line up with TRBD1. The CDR3 length is 13 residues. Germline V gives CDR1 LNHDA, CDR2 SQIVND (reference sequence). Unmatched junction bases numbered 4, after V lost 10 bases and J lost 1 base.

V is TRBV5-4 and J is TRBJ1-1, with D unresolved. V gave up 3 bases and J gave up 0 bases, with 6 bases separating them. There are 13 residues in the CDR3. CDR1 and CDR2 (germline): SGHNT, YYREEE (reference sequence). The CDR3: CASSSDMNTEAFF. CDR3 DNA sequence: TGTGCCAGCAGCTCAGACATGAACACTGAAGCTTTCTTT.

The chain recombines TRBV27 with TRBJ1-1, with a weak D call TRBD1 (5 bases). The CDR3 sequence is 14 residues long. The ends were cut back, 2 bases at V and 4 bases at J, with 11 bases in the middle. Germline assignment: CDR1 MNHEY and CDR2 SMNVEV (reference sequence). Here the CDR3 reads CASSLQGRGTEAFF. The CDR3 DNA reads as TGTGCCAGCAGTTTACAGGGAAGAGGCACTGAAGCTTTCTTT.

The rearrangement uses TRBV5-1 and TRBJ2-1, with 9 bases matching TRBD2. J was trimmed by 6 bases and V by 4 bases; bases with no gene match: 14. There are 17 residues in the CDR3. CDR1 is SGHRS and CDR2 is YFSETQ in the germline V gene. The CDR3: CASSLLGGAGGGNEQFF. Written as DNA, the CDR3 is TGCGCCAGCAGCCTCCTCGGAGGGGCGGGAGGGGGCAATGAGCAGTTCTTC. The full variable domain, in which reference TRBV5-1 and TRBJ2-1 provide the parts outside the CDR3, is KAGVTQTPRYLIKTRGQQVTLSCSPISGHRSVSWYQQTPGQGLQFLFEYFSETQRNKGNFPGRFSGRQFSNSRSEMNVSTLELGDSALYLCASSLLGGAGGGNEQFFGPGTRLTVL.

This chain connects TRBV4-1 to TRBJ2-3; D call uncertain. The CDR3 has 13 residues. Trimming cost V 0 bases and J 3 bases, with 4 bases left between them. Germline V gives CDR1 MGHRA, CDR2 YSYEKL. CDR3 amino acids: CASSQDGTDTQYF. CDR3 DNA: TGCGCCAGCAGCCAAGACGGGACAGATACGCAGTATTTT.